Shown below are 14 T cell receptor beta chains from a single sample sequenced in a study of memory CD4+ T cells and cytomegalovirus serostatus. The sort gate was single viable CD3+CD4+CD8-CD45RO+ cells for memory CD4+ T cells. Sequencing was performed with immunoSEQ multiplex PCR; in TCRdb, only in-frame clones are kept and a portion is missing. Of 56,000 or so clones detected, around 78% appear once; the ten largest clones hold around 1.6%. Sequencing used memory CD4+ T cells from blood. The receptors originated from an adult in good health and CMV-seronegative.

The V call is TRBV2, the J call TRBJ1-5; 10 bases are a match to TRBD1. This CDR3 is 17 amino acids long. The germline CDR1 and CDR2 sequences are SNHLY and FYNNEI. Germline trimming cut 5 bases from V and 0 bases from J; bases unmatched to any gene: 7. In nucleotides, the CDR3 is TGTGCCAGCAGTCCGACAGGGGGCCAATATAGCAATCAGCCCCAGCATTTT. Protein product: CASSPTGGQYSNQPQHF.

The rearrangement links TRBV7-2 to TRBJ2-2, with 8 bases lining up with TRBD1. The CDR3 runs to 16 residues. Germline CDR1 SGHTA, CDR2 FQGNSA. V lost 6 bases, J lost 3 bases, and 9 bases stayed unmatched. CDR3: CASRPTGTGDTGELFF. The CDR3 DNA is TGTGCCAGCAGGCCAACCGGGACAGGAGACACCGGGGAGCTGTTTTTT.

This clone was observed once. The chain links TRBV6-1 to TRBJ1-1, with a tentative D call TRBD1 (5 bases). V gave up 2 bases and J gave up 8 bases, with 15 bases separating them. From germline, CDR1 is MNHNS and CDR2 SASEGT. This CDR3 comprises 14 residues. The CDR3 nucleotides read TGTGCCAGCAGTGAACGGTGGAGGGGCGACGAAGCTTTCTTT. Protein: CASSERWRGDEAFF.

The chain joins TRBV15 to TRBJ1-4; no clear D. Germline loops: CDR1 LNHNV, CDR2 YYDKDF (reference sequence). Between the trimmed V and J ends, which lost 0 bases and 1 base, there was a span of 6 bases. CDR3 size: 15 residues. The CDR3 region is CATSRDLGTNEKLFF. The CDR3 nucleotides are TGTGCCACCAGCAGAGATTTGGGAACTAATGAAAAACTGTTTTTT.

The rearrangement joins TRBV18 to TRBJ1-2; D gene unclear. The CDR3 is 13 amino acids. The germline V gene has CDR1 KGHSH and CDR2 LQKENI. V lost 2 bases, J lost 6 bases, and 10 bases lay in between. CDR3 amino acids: CASSPSADNGYTF. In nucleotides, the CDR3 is TGTGCCAGCTCACCATCGGCCGACAATGGCTACACCTTC.

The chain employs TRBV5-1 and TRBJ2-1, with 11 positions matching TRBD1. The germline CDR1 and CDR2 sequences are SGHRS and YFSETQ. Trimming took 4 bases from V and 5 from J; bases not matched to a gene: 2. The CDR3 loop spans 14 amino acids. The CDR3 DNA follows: TGCGCCAGCAGCACGGGACAGGGGGACAATGAGCAGTTCTTC. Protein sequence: CASSTGQGDNEQFF. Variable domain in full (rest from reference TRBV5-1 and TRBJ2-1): KAGVTQTPRYLIKTRGQQVTLSCSPISGHRSVSWYQQTPGQGLQFLFEYFSETQRNKGNFPGRFSGRQFSNSRSEMNVSTLELGDSALYLCASSTGQGDNEQFFGPGTRLTVL.

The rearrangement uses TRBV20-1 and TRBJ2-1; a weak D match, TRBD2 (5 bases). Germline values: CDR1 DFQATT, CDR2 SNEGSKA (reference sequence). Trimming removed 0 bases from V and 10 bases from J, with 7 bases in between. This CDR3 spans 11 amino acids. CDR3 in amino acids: CSARERREQFF. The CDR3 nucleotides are TGCAGTGCTAGAGAACGGAGGGAGCAGTTCTTC.

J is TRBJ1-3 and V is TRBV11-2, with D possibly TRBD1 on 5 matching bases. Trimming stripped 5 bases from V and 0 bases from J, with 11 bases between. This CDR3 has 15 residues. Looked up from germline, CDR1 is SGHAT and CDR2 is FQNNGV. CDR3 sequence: CASSQGLLSGNTIYF. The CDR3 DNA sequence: TGTGCCAGCAGCCAGGGACTACTCTCTGGAAACACCATATATTTT.

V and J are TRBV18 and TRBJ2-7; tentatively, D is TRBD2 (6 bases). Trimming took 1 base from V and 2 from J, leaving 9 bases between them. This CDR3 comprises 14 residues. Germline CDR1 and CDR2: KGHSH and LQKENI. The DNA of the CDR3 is TGTGCCAGCTCACCACTAGCGGACGCCTACGAGCAGTACTTC. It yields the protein CASSPLADAYEQYF.

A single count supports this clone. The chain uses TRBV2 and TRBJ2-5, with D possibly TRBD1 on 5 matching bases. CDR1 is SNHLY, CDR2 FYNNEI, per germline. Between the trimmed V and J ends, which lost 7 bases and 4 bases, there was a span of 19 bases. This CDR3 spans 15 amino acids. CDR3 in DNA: TGTGCCAGCAATGCCGCCAGGGCGTCCGGAGAGACCCAGTACTTC. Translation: CASNAARASGETQYF.

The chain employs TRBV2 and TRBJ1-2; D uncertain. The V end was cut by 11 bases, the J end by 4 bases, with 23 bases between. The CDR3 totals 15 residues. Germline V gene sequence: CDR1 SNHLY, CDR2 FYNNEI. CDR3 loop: CAGRLEKGQSYGYTF. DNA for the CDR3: TGTGCCGGCCGGTTGGAAAAGGGCCAGAGCTATGGCTACACCTTC.

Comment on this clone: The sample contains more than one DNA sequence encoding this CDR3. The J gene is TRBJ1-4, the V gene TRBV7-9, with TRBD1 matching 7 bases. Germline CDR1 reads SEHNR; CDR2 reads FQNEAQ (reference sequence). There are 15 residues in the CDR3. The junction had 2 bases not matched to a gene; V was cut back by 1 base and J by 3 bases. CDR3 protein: CASSLGQGANEKLFF. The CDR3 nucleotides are TGTGCCAGCAGCTTAGGGCAGGGGGCTAATGAAAAACTGTTTTTT. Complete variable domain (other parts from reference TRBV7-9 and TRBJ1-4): DTGVSQNPRHKITKRGQNVTFRCDPISEHNRLYWYRQTLGQGPEFLTYFQNEAQLEKSRLLSDRFSAERPKGSFSTLEIQRTEQGDSAMYLCASSLGQGANEKLFFGSGTQLSVL.

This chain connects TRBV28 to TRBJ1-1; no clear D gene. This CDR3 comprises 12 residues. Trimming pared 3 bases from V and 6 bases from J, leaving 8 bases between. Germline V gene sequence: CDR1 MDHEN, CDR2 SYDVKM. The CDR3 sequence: CASSFMNSEAFF. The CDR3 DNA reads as TGTGCCAGCAGTTTTATGAATTCTGAAGCTTTCTTT.

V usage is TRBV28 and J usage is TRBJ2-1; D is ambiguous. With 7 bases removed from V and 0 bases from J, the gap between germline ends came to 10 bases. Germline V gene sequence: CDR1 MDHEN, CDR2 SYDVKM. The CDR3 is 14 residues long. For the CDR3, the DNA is TGTGCCAGCAAAGGGTCCGGCTCCTACAATGAGCAGTTCTTC. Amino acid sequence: CASKGSGSYNEQFF.